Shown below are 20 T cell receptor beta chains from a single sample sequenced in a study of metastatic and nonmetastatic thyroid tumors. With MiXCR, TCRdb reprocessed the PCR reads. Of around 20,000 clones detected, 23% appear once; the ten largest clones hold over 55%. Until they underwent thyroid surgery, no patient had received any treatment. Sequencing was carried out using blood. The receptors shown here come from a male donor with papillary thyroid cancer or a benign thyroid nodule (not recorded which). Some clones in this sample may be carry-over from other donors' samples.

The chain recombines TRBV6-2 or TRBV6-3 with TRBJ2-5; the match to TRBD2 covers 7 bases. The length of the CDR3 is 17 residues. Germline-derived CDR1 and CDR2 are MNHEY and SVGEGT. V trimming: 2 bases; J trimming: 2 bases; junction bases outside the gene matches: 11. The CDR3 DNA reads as TGTGCCAGCAGTTACGGGTTTAGTGGGGGGGGGCAAGAGACCCAGTACTTC. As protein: CASSYGFSGGGQETQYF.

CDR3 residues: CASSLAGGPGYGYTF. As DNA, the CDR3 is TGCGCCAGCAGCTTGGCCGGGGGGCCGGGCTATGGCTACACCTTC. The chain combines TRBV5-1 with TRBJ1-2, with a possible D match to TRBD1 (6 bases). Germline V gene sequence: CDR1 SGHRS, CDR2 YFSETQ. CDR3 length: 15 amino acids. V lost 0 bases and J 4 bases, leaving 13 bases between the germline ends. The variable domain in full, completed from reference TRBV5-1 and TRBJ1-2, reads KAGVTQTPRYLIKTRGQQVTLSCSPISGHRSVSWYQQTPGQGLQFLFEYFSETQRNKGNFPGRFSGRQFSNSRSEMNVSTLELGDSALYLCASSLAGGPGYGYTFGSGTRLTVV.

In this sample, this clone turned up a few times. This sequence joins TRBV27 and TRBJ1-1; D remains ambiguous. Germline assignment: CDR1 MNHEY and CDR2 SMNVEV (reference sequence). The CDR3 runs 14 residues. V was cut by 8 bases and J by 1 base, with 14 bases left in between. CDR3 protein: CASFFGRGNTEAFF. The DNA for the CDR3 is TGTGCCAGCTTTTTTGGCCGGGGGAACACTGAAGCTTTCTTT.

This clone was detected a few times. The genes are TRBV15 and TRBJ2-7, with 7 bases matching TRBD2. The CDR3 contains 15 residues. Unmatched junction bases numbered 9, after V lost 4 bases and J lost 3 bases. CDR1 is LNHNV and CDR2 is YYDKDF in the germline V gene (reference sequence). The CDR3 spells CATSTRSGTIYEQYF. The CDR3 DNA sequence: TGTGCCACCAGCACGAGATCCGGGACTATCTACGAGCAGTACTTC. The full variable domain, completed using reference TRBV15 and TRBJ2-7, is DAMVIQNPRYQVTQFGKPVTLSCSQTLNHNVMYWYQQKSSQAPKLLFHYYDKDFNNEADTPDNFQSRRPNTSFCFLDIRSPGLGDTAMYLCATSTRSGTIYEQYFGPGTRLTVT.

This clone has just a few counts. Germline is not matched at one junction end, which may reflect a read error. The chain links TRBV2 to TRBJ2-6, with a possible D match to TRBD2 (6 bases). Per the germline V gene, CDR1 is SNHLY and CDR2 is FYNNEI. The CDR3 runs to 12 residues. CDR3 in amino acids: CDSHRRDNVLTF. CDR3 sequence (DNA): TGTGACAGCCACAGGAGGGACAACGTCCTGACTTTC.

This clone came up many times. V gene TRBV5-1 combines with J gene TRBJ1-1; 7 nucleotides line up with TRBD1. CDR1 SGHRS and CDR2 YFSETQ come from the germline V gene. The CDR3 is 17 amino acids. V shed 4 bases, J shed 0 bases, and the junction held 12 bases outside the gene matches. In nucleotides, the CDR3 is TGCGCCAGCAGCCGCAACGTACAGGGGTACATGAACACTGAAGCTTTCTTT. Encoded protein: CASSRNVQGYMNTEAFF.

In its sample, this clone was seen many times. CDR3 region: CASSLGGKLFF. Written as DNA, the CDR3 is TGTGCCAGCAGCTTGGGAGGAAAACTGTTTTTT. The V gene is TRBV5-8, the J gene TRBJ1-4; D is ambiguous. CDR1 and CDR2 from the germline V gene are SGHTS and YDEGEE. V lost 0 bases, J lost 10 bases, and 4 bases lay in between. The CDR3 length is 11 residues.

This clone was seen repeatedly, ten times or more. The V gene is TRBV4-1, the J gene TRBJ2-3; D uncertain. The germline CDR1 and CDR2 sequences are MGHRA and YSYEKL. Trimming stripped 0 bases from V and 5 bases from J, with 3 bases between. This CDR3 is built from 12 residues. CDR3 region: CASSQDEDTQYF. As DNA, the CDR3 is TGCGCCAGCAGCCAAGATGAAGATACGCAGTATTTT.

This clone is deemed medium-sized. CDR3 amino acids: CATSDRLEGPHNEQFF. The DNA for the CDR3 is TGTGCCACCAGTGATAGACTAGAGGGACCTCACAATGAGCAGTTCTTC. The chain links TRBV24-1 to TRBJ2-1; a possible D gene is TRBD2 (6 bases). Trimming pared 3 bases from V and 5 bases from J, leaving 16 bases between. This CDR3 spans 16 amino acids. CDR1 and CDR2 (germline): KGHDR, SFDVKD.

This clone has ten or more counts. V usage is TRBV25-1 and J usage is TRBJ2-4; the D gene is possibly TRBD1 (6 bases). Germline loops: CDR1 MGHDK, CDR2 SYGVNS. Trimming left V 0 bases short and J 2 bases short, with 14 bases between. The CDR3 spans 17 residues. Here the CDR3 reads CASSEYGKTGSKNIQYF. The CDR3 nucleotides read TGTGCCAGCAGTGAATACGGGAAAACAGGGTCCAAAAACATTCAGTACTTC.

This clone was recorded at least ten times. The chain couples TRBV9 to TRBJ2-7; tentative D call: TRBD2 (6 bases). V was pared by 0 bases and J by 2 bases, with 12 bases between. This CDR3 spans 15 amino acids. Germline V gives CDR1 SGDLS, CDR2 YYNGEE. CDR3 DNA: TGTGCCAGCAGCGTAGGACGGGAGCTCACCTACGAGCAGTACTTC. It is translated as CASSVGRELTYEQYF.

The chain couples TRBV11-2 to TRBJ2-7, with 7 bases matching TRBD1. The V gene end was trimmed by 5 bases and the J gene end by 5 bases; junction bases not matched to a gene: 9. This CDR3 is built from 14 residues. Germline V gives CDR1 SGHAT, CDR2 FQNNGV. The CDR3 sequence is CASSPTGVDNEQYF. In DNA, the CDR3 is TGTGCCAGCAGCCCAACAGGGGTCGACAACGAGCAGTACTTC.

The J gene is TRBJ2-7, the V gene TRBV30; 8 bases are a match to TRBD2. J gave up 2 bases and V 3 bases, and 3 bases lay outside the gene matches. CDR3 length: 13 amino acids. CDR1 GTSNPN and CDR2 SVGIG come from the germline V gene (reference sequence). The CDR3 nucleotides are TGTGCCTGGAGAAGAGCGGGAGCCTACGAGCAGTACTTC. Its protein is CAWRRAGAYEQYF.

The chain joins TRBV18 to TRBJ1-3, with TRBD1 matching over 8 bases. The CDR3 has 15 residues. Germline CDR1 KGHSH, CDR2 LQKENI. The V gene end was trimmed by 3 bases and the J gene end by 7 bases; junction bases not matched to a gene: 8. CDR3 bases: TGTGCCAGCTCACCTCAGGGGGCGCAGGTCAACACCATATATTTT. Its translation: CASSPQGAQVNTIYF.

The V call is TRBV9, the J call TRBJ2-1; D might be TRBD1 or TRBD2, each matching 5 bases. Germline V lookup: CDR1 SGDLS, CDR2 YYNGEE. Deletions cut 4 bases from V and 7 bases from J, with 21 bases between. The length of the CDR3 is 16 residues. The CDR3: CASSTRGGPSENEQFF. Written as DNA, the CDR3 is TGTGCCAGCAGCACCCGGGGCGGGCCGTCAGAAAATGAGCAGTTCTTC.

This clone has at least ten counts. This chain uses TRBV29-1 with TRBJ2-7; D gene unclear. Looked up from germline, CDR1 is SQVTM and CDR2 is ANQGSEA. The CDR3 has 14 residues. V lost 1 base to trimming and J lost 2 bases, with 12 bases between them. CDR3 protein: CSVEGMSPTYEQYF. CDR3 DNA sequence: TGCAGCGTTGAAGGGATGAGCCCGACCTACGAGCAGTACTTC.

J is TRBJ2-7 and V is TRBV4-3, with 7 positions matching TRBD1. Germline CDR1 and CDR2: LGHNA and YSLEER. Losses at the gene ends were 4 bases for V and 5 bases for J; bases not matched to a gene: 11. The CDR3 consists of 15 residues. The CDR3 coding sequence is TGCGCCAGCAGCCCAGTTTGGGGGACAGCCGACGAGCAGTACTTC. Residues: CASSPVWGTADEQYF.

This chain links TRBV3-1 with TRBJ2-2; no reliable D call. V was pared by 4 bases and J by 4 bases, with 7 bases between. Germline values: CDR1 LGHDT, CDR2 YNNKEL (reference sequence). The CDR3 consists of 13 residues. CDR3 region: CASSPSFTGELFF. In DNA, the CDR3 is TGTGCCAGCAGCCCTTCTTTCACCGGGGAGCTGTTTTTT.

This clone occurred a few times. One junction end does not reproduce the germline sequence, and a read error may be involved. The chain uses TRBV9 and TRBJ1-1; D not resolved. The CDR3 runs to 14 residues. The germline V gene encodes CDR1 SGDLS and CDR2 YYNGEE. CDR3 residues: CAGSVGSRNTEAFF. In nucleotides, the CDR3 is TGTGCCGGCAGCGTAGGGAGCAGGAACACTGAAGCTTTCTTT. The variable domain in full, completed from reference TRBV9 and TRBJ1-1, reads DSGVTQTPKHLITATGQRVTLRCSPRSGDLSVYWYQQSLDQGLQFLIQYYNGEERAKGNILERFSAQQFPDLHSELNLSSLELGDSALYFCAGSVGSRNTEAFFGQGTRLTVV.

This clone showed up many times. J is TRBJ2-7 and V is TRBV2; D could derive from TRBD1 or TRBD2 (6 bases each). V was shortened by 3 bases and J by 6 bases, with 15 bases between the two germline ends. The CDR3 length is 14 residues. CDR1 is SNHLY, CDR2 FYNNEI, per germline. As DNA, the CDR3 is TGTGCCAGCAGTGATGGGGGGCGCCGGGTCGAGCAGTACTTC. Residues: CASSDGGRRVEQYF.